The present entry profiles one TCR beta chain with its context. Its target is unknown. The data originate from a study of T cell responses to AZD1222 COVID-19 vaccine. The study, taken as a whole, reports: Only a handful of AZD1222 recipients were seropositive at baseline. In a largely white British group with more females than males, clonal diversity was possibly underestimated.

Method: immunoSEQ multiplex PCR; TCRdb's copy keeps in-frame clones and lacks some. The sample lists around 140,000 clones, 75% to 90% seen once, with around 5.9% in the top ten. V dropped 3 bases and J dropped 10; count of bases not matched to a gene: 4. The CDR3 sequence is 12 residues long. The sample here was peripheral blood, taken on day 0 of AZD1222 vaccination. This chain links TRBV12-3 or TRBV12-4 with TRBJ1-1, with 8 nucleotides matching TRBD1. This receptor was identified in an adult in good health. The CDR3 is CASSFGTGRAFF. The CDR3 region has the DNA TGTGCCAGCAGTTTTGGGACAGGACGAGCTTTCTTT.